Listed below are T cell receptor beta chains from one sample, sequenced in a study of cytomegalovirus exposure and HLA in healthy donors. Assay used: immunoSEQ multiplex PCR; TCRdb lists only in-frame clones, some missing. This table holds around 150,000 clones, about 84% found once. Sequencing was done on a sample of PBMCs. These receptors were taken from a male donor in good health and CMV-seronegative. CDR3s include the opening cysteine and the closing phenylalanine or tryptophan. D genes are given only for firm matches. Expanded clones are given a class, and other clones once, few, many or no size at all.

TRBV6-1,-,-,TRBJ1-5,TGTGCCAGCAGTGAAGCGGGCGGGGGCAGGGACTTGAATCAGCCCCAGCATTTT,CASSEAGGGRDLNQPQHF
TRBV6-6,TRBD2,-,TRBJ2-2,TGTGCCAGCTTAGCGGGGTCCTACACCGGGGAGCTGTTTTTT,CASLAGSYTGELFF
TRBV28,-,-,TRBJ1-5,TGTGCCAGCAGTTTAGTGGGGAGGGGACATCAGCCCCAGCATTTT,CASSLVGRGHQPQHF
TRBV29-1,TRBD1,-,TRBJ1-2,TGCAGCGTCCTTGGGACAGGGTCAAACTATGGCTACACCTTC,CSVLGTGSNYGYTF
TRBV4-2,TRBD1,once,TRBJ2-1,TGTGCCAGCAGCCAAACCCTACGGACAGGGGCCGACAATGAGCAGTTCTTC,CASSQTLRTGADNEQFF
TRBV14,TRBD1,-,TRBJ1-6,TGTGCCAGCAGCCAACGGACAGGGGGTTGGAATTCACCCCTCCACTTT,CASSQRTGGWNSPLHF
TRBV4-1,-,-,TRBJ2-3,TGCGCCAGCAGCCCCCCTGGAGGACGGGATACGCAGTATTTT,CASSPPGGRDTQYF
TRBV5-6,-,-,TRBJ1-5,TGTGCCAGCAGCTTGGGGCAGAGCAATCAGCCCCAGCATTTT,CASSLGQSNQPQHF
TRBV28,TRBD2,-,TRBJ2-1,TGTGCCAGCAGTTTAGGCGGGAGGGCGCATGAGCAGTTCTTC,CASSLGGRAHEQFF
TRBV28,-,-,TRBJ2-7,TGTGCCAGCAGTTTGCGGGGTCGGTCCTACGAGCAGTACTTC,CASSLRGRSYEQYF
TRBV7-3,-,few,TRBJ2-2,TGTGCCAGCAGCTTAAACGCTAGGTCCGTGACCGGGGAGCTGTTTTTT,CASSLNARSVTGELFF
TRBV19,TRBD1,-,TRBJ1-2,TGTGCCAGTAGTATCAGGGGGTTAGGCTACACCTTC,CASSIRGLGYTF
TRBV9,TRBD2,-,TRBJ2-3,TGTGCCAGCAGCGTAGAGCGGGGTACGCAGTATTTT,CASSVERGTQYF
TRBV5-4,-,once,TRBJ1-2,TGTGCCAGCAGCTTGAACAGGGTAGGCTATGGCTACACCTTC,CASSLNRVGYGYTF
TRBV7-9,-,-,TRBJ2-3,TGTGCCAGCAGCTTAGCGGACACCACAGATACGCAGTATTTT,CASSLADTTDTQYF
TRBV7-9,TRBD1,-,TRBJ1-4,TGTGCCAGCAGCCTACAGGGGGCCGCAACTAATGAAAAACTGTTTTTT,CASSLQGAATNEKLFF
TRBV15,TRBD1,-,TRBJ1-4,TGTGCCACCAGCAGAGTCGGGACAGGAGAGGAAAAACTGTTTTTT,CATSRVGTGEEKLFF
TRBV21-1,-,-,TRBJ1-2,TGTGCCAGCAGCAAATCCGGACAGTTGCGCGGCTACACCTTC,CASSKSGQLRGYTF
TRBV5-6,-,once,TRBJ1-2,TGTGCCAGCACCATCCAGGGGAATGGCTACACCTTC,CASTIQGNGYTF
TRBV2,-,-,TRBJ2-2,TGTGCCAGCAGTGAACATGGGCCCGGTGGCACCGGGGAGCTGTTTTTT,CASSEHGPGGTGELFF
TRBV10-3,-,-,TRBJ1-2,TGTGCCATCAGTGAGTCGACGGGGGGAAACTATGGCTACACCTTC,CAISESTGGNYGYTF
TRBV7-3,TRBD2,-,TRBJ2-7,TGTGCCAGCAGCTTGACTAGCGGGGGGTTCTACGAGCAGTACTTC,CASSLTSGGFYEQYF
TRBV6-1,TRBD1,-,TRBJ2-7,TGTGCCAGCAGTAGCAGACAGGGTTCCGAGCAGTACTTC,CASSSRQGSEQYF
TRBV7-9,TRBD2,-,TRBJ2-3,TGTGCCAGCAGCTTATTCCCTAGCGGGAGTAAAGATACGCAGTATTTT,CASSLFPSGSKDTQYF
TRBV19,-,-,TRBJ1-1,TGTGCCAGTAGCCTTAGACAGAACACTGAAGCTTTCTTT,CASSLRQNTEAFF
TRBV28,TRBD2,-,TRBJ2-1,TGTGCCAGCAGGAAGCGGGAGGCTTACAATGAGCAGTTCTTC,CASRKREAYNEQFF
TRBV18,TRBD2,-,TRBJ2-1,TGTGCCAGCTCACCTCCCGGCGGGACTAGCGGGAGATTGGATGAGCAGTTCTTC,CASSPPGGTSGRLDEQFF
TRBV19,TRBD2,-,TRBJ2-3,TGTGCCAGTACCCGGGAGGCAGAATCTAGCACAGATACGCAGTATTTT,CASTREAESSTDTQYF
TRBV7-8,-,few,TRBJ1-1,TGTGCCAGCAGCTTAGTGTCGCAGCGTGGGAGAAACTATGAAGCTTTCTTT,CASSLVSQRGRNYEAFF
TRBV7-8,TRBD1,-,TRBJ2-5,TGTGCCAGCAGCGCGGAGGACAGGGAAGAGACCCAGTACTTC,CASSAEDREETQYF
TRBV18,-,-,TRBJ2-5,TGTGCCAGCTCACCGACGAGAGGCGCCGAGACCCAGTACTTC,CASSPTRGAETQYF
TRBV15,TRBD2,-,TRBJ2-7,TGTGCCACCAGCAGAGATTCGGGGGGGCTCCACTACGAGCAGTACTTC,CATSRDSGGLHYEQYF
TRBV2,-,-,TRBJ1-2,TGTGCCAGCAGTGAAAAGGGGACATCCTATGGCTACACCTTC,CASSEKGTSYGYTF
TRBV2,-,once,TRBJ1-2,TGTGCCAGCAGTGAAGTTCTTTCGGTCCACGGACGGCCGGAGGGTGGCTACACCTTC,CASSEVLSVHGRPEGGYTF
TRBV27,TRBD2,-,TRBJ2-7,TGTGCCAGCAGTTCTGGACTAGCGGGGACCTACGAGCAGTACTTC,CASSSGLAGTYEQYF
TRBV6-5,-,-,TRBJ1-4,TGTGCCAGCAGTTACTCGTCAGGGAATGAAAAACTGTTTTTT,CASSYSSGNEKLFF
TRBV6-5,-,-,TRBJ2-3,TGTGCCAGCAGTAATGGACAGCCCACAGATACGCAGTATTTT,CASSNGQPTDTQYF
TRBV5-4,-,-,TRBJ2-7,TGTGCCAGCAGCTTGGATAGACAGGTCCCTACCTACGAGCAGTACTTC,CASSLDRQVPTYEQYF
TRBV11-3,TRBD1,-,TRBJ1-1,TGTGCCAGCAGCCCGAGGGGGCGCGACACTGAAGCTTTCTTT,CASSPRGRDTEAFF
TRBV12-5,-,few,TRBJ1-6,TGTGCTAGTGGTTCCCCCCCCGCGGGTTCACCCCTCCACTTT,CASGSPPAGSPLHF
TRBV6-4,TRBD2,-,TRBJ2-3,TGTGCCAGCAGTCAACTAGCGGATGGCACAGATACGCAGTATTTT,CASSQLADGTDTQYF
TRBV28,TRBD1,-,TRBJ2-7,TGTGCCAGCAGCTCCGGGACAGGGAAGGGCGAGCAGTACTTC,CASSSGTGKGEQYF